Presented here are 9 T cell receptor beta chains from one specimen sequenced in a study of T-cell reconstitution after alpha-beta-depleted transplantation in children (dated by TCRdb to the mid-2010s). Explained via the paper, the treatment or condition label denotes: allogeneic hematopoietic cell transplantation with graft depleted of TCRalphabeta T cells and CD19 B cells. Libraries came from PCR. Data came from an Illumina HiSeq 2500. Molecular barcoding was employed in the preparation of TCR libraries, with unique molecular identifiers being used to normalize TCRbeta repertoire quantification. TCRdb reran the public reads through fastp at Q25 and MiXCR, keeping productive beta chains. Entries that share a CDR3 protein sequence are merged under the most common genes and DNA. For this sample the table gives roughly 670,000 distinct CDR3 sequences, of which under 15% were detected only once. The ten largest make up roughly 0.84% of the sample.

The sequencing here drew on PBMCs, taken before TCRalphabeta/CD19-depleted stem cell transplant. The receptors shown here come from a girl aged 2 to 9 with congenital amegakaryocytic thrombocytopenia, due to receive a stem cell transplant.

This clonotype has ten or more counts. This chain joins TRBV20-1 and TRBJ2-7; D gene ambiguous. Trimming pared 7 bases from V and 1 base from J, leaving 11 bases between. From germline, CDR1 is DFQATT and CDR2 SNEGSKA (reference sequence). The CDR3 is 12 residues long. The CDR3 is CSVWQDSYEQYF. CDR3 coding DNA: TGCAGTGTATGGCAGGATTCCTACGAGCAGTACTTC.

This chain uses TRBV4-1 with TRBJ2-1; TRBD1 or TRBD2 may be the D gene (5 bases each). V was shortened by 2 bases and J by 6 bases, with 14 bases between the two germline ends. CDR1 is MGHRA and CDR2 is YSYEKL in the germline V gene. The CDR3 runs to 15 residues. For the CDR3, the DNA is TGCGCCAGCAGCCAACCGCGTGAGGGGCCCAATGAGCAGTTCTTC. Translation gives CASSQPREGPNEQFF.

This sequence joins TRBV12-3 or TRBV12-4 and TRBJ1-2; possible D gene TRBD1, 6 bases. Trimming left V 6 bases short and J 5 bases short, with 13 bases between. CDR3 length: 13 amino acids. Here the CDR3 reads CASRTGTTYGYTF. The CDR3 nucleotides read TGTGCCAGCAGGACCGGGACAACGTATGGCTACACCTTC.

This clonotype came up a few times. J is TRBJ2-1 and V is TRBV19, with 10 bases fitting TRBD2. The germline V gene has CDR1 LNHDA and CDR2 SQIVND (reference sequence). Germline trimming cut 3 bases from V and 13 bases from J; bases unmatched to any gene: 9. This CDR3 spans 14 amino acids. The CDR3 sequence: CASSIGLAGEFQFF. CDR3 nucleotide sequence: TGTGCCAGTAGTATTGGTCTAGCGGGGGAGTTTCAGTTCTTC.

This clonotype was seen more than once but under ten times. CDR3 nucleotides: TGCAGTGCTACCTTCCCGGAGCGCGGAAATGAGCAGTTCTTC. Translated, it gives CSATFPERGNEQFF. The chain joins TRBV20-1 to TRBJ2-1, with D hard to call. Trimming removed 4 bases at V and 7 bases at J, with 17 bases between. The CDR3 runs 14 residues. The V gene's germline CDR1 is DFQATT and CDR2 SNEGSKA (reference sequence).

This clonotype came up many times. This chain links TRBV28 with TRBJ2-7; weak D call: TRBD2 (5 bases). CDR1 is MDHEN and CDR2 is SYDVKM in the germline V gene. The CDR3 is made up of 13 amino acids. V gave up 8 bases and J gave up 2 bases, with 13 bases separating them. As DNA, the CDR3 is TGTGCCAGCTGGCGGGCTGCTCCCTACGAGCAGTACTTC. Translating gives CASWRAAPYEQYF.

Ten or more counts support this clonotype. This sequence joins TRBV5-1 and TRBJ2-3; the D gene is possibly TRBD2 (5 bases). CDR3 size: 13 residues. CDR1 is SGHRS, CDR2 YFSETQ, per germline. Trimming removed 6 bases at V and 6 bases at J, with 14 bases between. The CDR3 nucleotides read TGCGCCAGCAACGAGGGAGATGGGGATACGCAGTATTTT. Amino acid sequence: CASNEGDGDTQYF.

Many counts were recorded for this clonotype. J is TRBJ2-3 and V is TRBV5-1; TRBD2 matches 9 bases. CDR3 length: 17 residues. The germline gives CDR1 SGHRS, CDR2 YFSETQ. The junction had 11 bases not matched to a gene; V was cut back by 4 bases and J by 2 bases. In nucleotides, the CDR3 is TGCGCCAGCAGCATTGGGGGCCTAGCGGGATTCACAGATACGCAGTATTTT. As protein: CASSIGGLAGFTDTQYF.

This chain joins TRBV18 and TRBJ2-5; maybe TRBD2 (6 bases). The CDR3 extends over 16 amino acids. CDR1 and CDR2 from the germline V gene are KGHSH and LQKENI. V was trimmed by 6 bases and J by 1 base, leaving 18 bases between them. In nucleotides, the CDR3 is TGTGCCAGCTCGTCTAATGGGGGGAACCTCCAAGAGACCCAGTACTTC. Translated: CASSSNGGNLQETQYF. Complete variable domain (other parts from reference TRBV18 and TRBJ2-5): NAGVMQNPRHLVRRRGQEARLRCSPMKGHSHVYWYRQLPEEGLKFMVYLQKENIIDESGMPKERFSAEFPKEGPSILRIQQVVRGDSAAYFCASSSNGGNLQETQYFGPGTRLLVL.